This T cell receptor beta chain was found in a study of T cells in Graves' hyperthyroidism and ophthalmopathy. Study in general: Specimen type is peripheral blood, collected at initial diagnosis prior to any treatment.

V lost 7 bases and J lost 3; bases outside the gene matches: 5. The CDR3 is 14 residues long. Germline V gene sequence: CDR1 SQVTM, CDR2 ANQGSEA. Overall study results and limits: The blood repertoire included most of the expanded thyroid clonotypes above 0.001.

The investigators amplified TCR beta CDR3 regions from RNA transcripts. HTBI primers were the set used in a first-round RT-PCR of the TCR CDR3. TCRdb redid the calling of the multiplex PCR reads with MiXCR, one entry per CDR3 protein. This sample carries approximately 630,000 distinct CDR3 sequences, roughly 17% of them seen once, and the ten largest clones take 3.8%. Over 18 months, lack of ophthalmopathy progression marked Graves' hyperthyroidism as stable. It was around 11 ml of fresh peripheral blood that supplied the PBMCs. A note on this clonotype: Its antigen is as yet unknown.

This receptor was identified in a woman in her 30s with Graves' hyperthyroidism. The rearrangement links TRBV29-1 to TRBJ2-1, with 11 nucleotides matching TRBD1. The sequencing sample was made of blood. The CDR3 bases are TGCAGCGGAAGGACAGGGGGCAACTACAATGAGCAGTTCTTC. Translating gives CSGRTGGNYNEQFF.